This TCR beta chain stems from a study of blood T cell repertoires in COVID-19. Study background: Both acute and convalescent COVID-19 samples were obtained from the United States, Italy and Spain. The cDNA or gDNA used as material had been derived from T cells, B-cell-depleted T cells, or PBMCs.

Researchers sorted participants into cohorts using their self-reported clinical history. Measured with immunoSEQ multiplex PCR; TCRdb has only the in-frame clones, and not every one. Here the sample spans 210,000 or so clones, over 75% being singletons. This clone was picked up a small number of times. The CDR3 covers 14 residues. Germline lookup yields CDR1 MNHEY and CDR2 SVGAGI. Trimming took 4 bases from V and 4 from J; bases not matched to a gene: 6. The sequenced sample was PBMCs or T cells enriched from blood (not recorded which). The chain recombines TRBV6-5 with TRBJ2-7, with 8 bases fitting TRBD2. The clonotype was recovered from a woman between 35 and 50 years old with acute COVID-19. CDR3 coding DNA: TGTGCCAGCAGTTCAGGGCGGGGGGCTTACGAGCAGTACTTC. Translated, it gives CASSSGRGAYEQYF.